The 16 T cell receptor beta chains given below trace back to one sample, sequenced in a study of tumor and adjacent non-tumor tissue in lung cancer. TCRbeta libraries were built with three rounds of nested PCR, modified from ARM-PCR. TCRdb reprocessed the multiplex PCR reads via MiXCR and lists one record per CDR3 protein. The sample contains about 200,000 distinct CDR3 sequences, about 76% of which appear only once. The template was RNA from unsorted bulk tissue. The sequenced sample consisted of lung tumor tissue. These receptors came from a man aged 55 to 70 with non-small cell lung cancer.

In this sample, this clonotype turned up many times. V usage is TRBV20-1 and J usage is TRBJ2-3, with a weak D call TRBD2 (6 bases). The CDR3 has 13 residues. Trimming cost V 6 bases and J 2 bases, with 12 bases left between them. Germline lookup yields CDR1 DFQATT and CDR2 SNEGSKA (reference sequence). Here the CDR3 DNA reads TGCAGTGCCAGGGACTTTACCACAGATACGCAGTATTTT. This codes for CSARDFTTDTQYF.

This clonotype was seen a handful of times. The chain couples TRBV10-1 to TRBJ1-1; a weak D match, TRBD1 (5 bases). Germline V lookup: CDR1 WNHNN, CDR2 SYGVQD (reference sequence). The CDR3 consists of 13 residues. Between the trimmed V and J ends, which lost 6 bases and 4 bases, there was a span of 12 bases. The CDR3 is CASSGAGGTEAFF. The CDR3 DNA reads as TGCGCCAGCAGCGGGGCGGGGGGCACTGAAGCTTTCTTT.

V is TRBV6-4 and J is TRBJ1-2, with D hard to call. V shed 0 bases and J shed 8 bases, with 13 bases lying between them. This CDR3 is 14 amino acids long. Germline CDR1 and CDR2: MRHNA and SNTAGT. The CDR3 coding sequence is TGTGCCAGCAGTGACTCGGCGGGATCCGACGGCTACACCTTC. Translated, it gives CASSDSAGSDGYTF.

Points on this clonotype: At one boundary the junction diverges from the germline segment, which might be a read error. The rearrangement joins TRBV11-2 to TRBJ1-1; 10 bases fit TRBD1. Germline V gene data show CDR1 as SGHAT and CDR2 as FQNNGV. CDR3 length: 16 residues. CDR3 bases: TGTGCAAGCAGCCCCGGACAGGGGGTGGGGAACACTGAAGTTTTCTTT. Its protein product is CASSPGQGVGNTEVFF.

Of note for this clonotype: A much larger clonotype is one base distant, so this may be a read error. V gene TRBV29-1 combines with J gene TRBJ1-1; D is uncertain. Trimming pared 4 bases from V and 4 bases from J, leaving 10 bases between. CDR1 is SQVTM, CDR2 ANQGSEA, per germline. This CDR3 is built from 12 residues. In nucleotides, the CDR3 is TGCAGCGTTGCAGGTATGGGCACTGAAGCTTTCTTT. Translated, it gives CSVAGMGTEAFF. The variable domain in full, completed from reference TRBV29-1 and TRBJ1-1, reads SAVISQKPSRDICQRGTSLTIQCQVDSQVTMMFWYRQQPGQSLTLIATANQGSEATYESGFVIDKFPISRPNLTFSTLTVSNMSPEDSSIYLCSVAGMGTEAFFGQGTRLTVV.

Of note for this clonotype: One base away lies a much larger clone, so this may be a sequencing read error. The rearrangement links TRBV20-1 to TRBJ2-3; no clear D gene. The length of the CDR3 is 13 residues. In germline, CDR1 is DFQATT, CDR2 SNEGSKA (reference sequence). CDR3 nucleotides: TGCATTGCTAGAGTCTCGTCTACAGATACGCAGTATTTT. Protein product: CIARVSSTDTQYF.

On this clonotype: One end of the junction varies from germline; a read error may be responsible. This rearrangement joins TRBV6-6 to TRBJ2-7; perhaps D is TRBD1 or TRBD2 (5 bases each). Looked up from germline, CDR1 is MNHNY and CDR2 is SVGAGI (reference sequence). This CDR3 is built from 13 residues. This CDR3 is CATTLDGTYEQYF. The DNA for the CDR3 is TGTGCCACCACCCTGGACGGGACCTACGAGCAGTATTTC.

CDR3 in DNA: TGCGCCAGCAGCCAAAATCCAGTCTCCTACAATGAGCAGTTCTTC. It yields the protein CASSQNPVSYNEQFF. The chain is built from TRBV4-3 and TRBJ2-1; no clear D gene. Germline CDR1 and CDR2: LGHNA and YSLEER. The CDR3 spans 15 residues. V shed 2 bases and J shed 0 bases, with 8 bases lying between them.

The CDR3 nucleotides are TGTGCCAGCAGCCGACCGGGACAGGGGATCTACGGCCACACCTTC. Translating it yields CASSRPGQGIYGHTF. V and J are TRBV11-2 and TRBJ1-2; 10 bases line up with TRBD1. Germline V gene sequence: CDR1 SGHAT, CDR2 FQNNGV. With V trimmed by 5 bases and J by 12 bases, 15 bases remained unmatched. The length of the CDR3 is 15 residues.

As regards this clonotype: Because it lacks the conserved phenylalanine or tryptophan at the end, this CDR3 is likely a read error. It is unclear where the CDR3 begins or ends on the DNA, so no DNA is shown, and the CDR3 is as TCRdb lists it. V gene TRBV11-2 combines with J gene TRBJ1-2; TRBD1 is the table's D call, not checked against the DNA. CDR1 SGHAT and CDR2 FQNNGV come from the germline V gene. With termini counted, the CDR3 has 13 amino acids. CDR3 amino acids: CANSLGWGDGYAI.

This clonotype came up once. CDR3 loop: CASSSAGYNTDTQYF. CDR3 nucleotides: TGTGCCAGCAGTTCGGCGGGGTATAACACAGATACGCAGTATTTT. The V and J genes are TRBV6-5 and TRBJ2-3; weak D call: TRBD2 (6 bases). Germline CDR1 reads MNHEY; CDR2 reads SVGAGI. CDR3 length: 15 amino acids. The V gene lost 4 bases and the J gene lost 2 bases, with 13 bases spanning the gap.

This rearrangement joins TRBV11-2 to TRBJ2-7, with 8 nucleotides matching TRBD2. The germline V gene has CDR1 SGHAT and CDR2 FQNNGV. The junction had 6 bases not matched to a gene; V was cut back by 1 base and J by 4 bases. This CDR3 has 15 residues. The CDR3 spells CASSLGGPSGYEQYF. CDR3 DNA sequence: TGTGCCAGCAGCTTAGGTGGCCCTAGCGGGTACGAGCAGTACTTC.

As concerns this clonotype: Just one base apart from a much larger clone, this may be a read error. The J gene is TRBJ2-1, the V gene TRBV20-1; 8 bases fit TRBD2. This CDR3 comprises 15 residues. CDR1 and CDR2 (germline): DFQATT, SNEGSKA (reference sequence). The CDR3 coding sequence is TGCAGCGCGCCAGCACGGGGGGGCGAGAGGGATGAGCTGTTCTTC. Encoded protein: CSAPARGGERDELFF.

For this clonotype: This is likely a read error, given that the CDR3 carries no conserved phenylalanine or tryptophan at its end. This chain connects TRBV20-1 to TRBJ2-1; D is uncertain. V lost 6 bases and J 3 bases, leaving 15 bases between the germline ends. The CDR3 totals 14 residues. The germline V gene has CDR1 DFQATT and CDR2 SNEGSKA (reference sequence). The CDR3 spells CSAKKVSDYNEQFY. The CDR3 coding sequence is TGCAGTGCAAAGAAGGTATCGGACTACAATGAGCAGTTCTAC.

For this clonotype: With a much larger clone just one base away, this may be a read error. The chain combines TRBV20-1 with TRBJ2-7, with 9 bases aligning to TRBD2. The CDR3 covers 13 residues. Trimming took 1 base from V and 5 from J; bases not matched to a gene: 3. Germline V gene sequence: CDR1 DFQATT, CDR2 SNEGSKA (reference sequence). The CDR3 loop is CSARGRGGNEQYF. The CDR3 nucleotides read TGCAGTGCTAGAGGGCGGGGGGGCAACGAGCAGTACTTC.

As for this clonotype: This is likely a read error, given that the CDR3 carries no conserved phenylalanine or tryptophan at its end. This chain joins TRBV11-3 and TRBJ1-5, with TRBD1 matching 7 bases. The CDR3 covers 16 residues. Germline CDR1 SGHNT, CDR2 YENEEA. The CDR3 nucleotides are TGTGTCAGCAGCTTAGACCGCGGACAGGGCAATCAGCCCCAGCATTTG. Its translation: CVSSLDRGQGNQPQHL.